Following are 16 T cell receptor beta chains from one sample sequenced in a study of neurological immune-mediated disorders (dated by TCRdb to about 2019). Receptors were amplified or captured by 5' RACE. The data were produced on an Illumina HiSeq 2500. TCRdb trimmed the raw reads at Q25, called clones with MiXCR and kept productive beta chains. Each entry merges the rows of one CDR3 protein and shows their most common DNA and genes. Across this sample there are about 62,000 distinct CDR3 sequences, with about 3.5% seen only once. Roughly 2.2% of the sample is in the top ten clones. Sequenced material: PBMCs. All receptors come from a woman between 45 and 65 years old with multiple sclerosis.

In its sample, this clonotype was seen many times. J is TRBJ2-2 and V is TRBV7-9; D is perhaps TRBD1 (5 bases). The CDR3 loop spans 13 amino acids. The V end was cut by 5 bases, the J end by 7 bases, with 11 bases between. Germline V lookup: CDR1 SEHNR, CDR2 FQNEAQ (reference sequence). The CDR3 loop reads CASSPQGGGELFF. Written as DNA, the CDR3 is TGTGCCAGCAGCCCCCAGGGTGGCGGGGAGCTGTTTTTT.

This clonotype was observed many times. V usage is TRBV4-1 and J usage is TRBJ1-1; D is unresolved. In germline, CDR1 is MGHRA, CDR2 YSYEKL. The V and J ends lost 4 bases and 6 bases respectively, with 12 bases between them. The CDR3 length is 13 residues. The CDR3 spells CASSRSTGSEAFF. The DNA for the CDR3 is TGCGCCAGCAGCCGCAGCACCGGGTCTGAAGCTTTCTTT.

There are many counts of this clonotype. The rearrangement joins TRBV2 to TRBJ2-1; D is possibly TRBD2 (6 bases). The germline gives CDR1 SNHLY, CDR2 FYNNEI. V was trimmed by 5 bases and J by 0 bases, leaving 11 bases between them. There are 15 residues in the CDR3. CDR3 in DNA: TGTGCCAGCAGTCCACGCGGGATCTCCTACAATGAGCAGTTCTTC. Encoded protein: CASSPRGISYNEQFF.

The table lists this clonotype with many counts. This chain joins TRBV6-1 and TRBJ2-5; 13 nucleotides match TRBD2. Germline V gene sequence: CDR1 MNHNS, CDR2 SASEGT. There are 14 residues in the CDR3. With 6 bases clipped from V and 7 bases from J, the junction kept 5 bases outside the gene matches. CDR3 DNA: TGTGCCAGCAGGGGGACTAGCGGGAAAGGGACCCAGTACTTC. The encoded protein is CASRGTSGKGTQYF.

Turning to this clonotype: Mismatch with germline at one junction end may stem from a read error. The chain couples TRBV5-1 to TRBJ1-5, with D possibly matching TRBD1 (5 bases). Germline lookup yields CDR1 SGHRS and CDR2 YFSETQ. The CDR3 is made up of 13 amino acids. The CDR3 DNA is TGCGCCAGCAGCTCCGACAGTAATCAGCCCCAGAATTTT. This sequence encodes CASSSDSNQPQNF.

The sample holds many counts of this clonotype. A single base separates this from a much larger clone, so it may be a read error. The V call is TRBV5-1, the J call TRBJ2-7; D remains unclear. Per germline, CDR1 SGHRS and CDR2 YFSETQ. Trimming removed 5 bases at V and 4 bases at J, with 7 bases between. CDR3 size: 11 residues. CDR3 sequence: CASRVGYEQYF. Here the CDR3 DNA reads TGCGCCAGCAGAGTGGGATACGAGCAGTACTTC.

This clonotype came up many times. The V gene is TRBV18, the J gene TRBJ2-7, with D perhaps matching TRBD1 (6 bases). Germline V gene sequence: CDR1 KGHSH, CDR2 LQKENI. V lost 1 base and J lost 7, with 11 bases in between. The CDR3 covers 13 residues. The CDR3 coding sequence is TGTGCCAGCTCACCACTCCCAGGGGAAGAGCAGTACTTC. Residues: CASSPLPGEEQYF. Combining the CDR3 with reference TRBV18 and TRBJ2-7 gives the whole variable domain NAGVMQNPRHLVRRRGQEARLRCSPMKGHSHVYWYRQLPEEGLKFMVYLQKENIIDESGMPKERFSAEFPKEGPSILRIQQVVRGDSAAYFCASSPLPGEEQYFGPGTRLTVT.

This clonotype was observed at least ten times. The CDR3 coding sequence is TGCGCCAGCAGCGAAGGGACAGGGGGCGCCTATGGCTACACCTTC. This codes for CASSEGTGGAYGYTF. V usage is TRBV5-1 and J usage is TRBJ1-2; 12 nucleotides align to TRBD1. The ends lost 4 bases at V and 4 bases at J; junction bases unmatched: 5. Germline values: CDR1 SGHRS, CDR2 YFSETQ. This CDR3 region has 15 residues.

This clonotype was counted at least ten times. V usage is TRBV12-3 or TRBV12-4 and J usage is TRBJ2-2; D gene ambiguous. This CDR3 comprises 16 residues. Trimming pared 4 bases from V and 6 bases from J, leaving 18 bases between. CDR3 amino acids: CASSSATGLIAGELFF. Written as DNA, the CDR3 is TGTGCCAGCAGTTCCGCAACGGGTCTAATTGCCGGGGAGCTGTTTTTT.

This clonotype showed up many times. CDR3 region: CASSGNRVTQYF. The CDR3 nucleotides are TGTGCCAGCTCTGGAAATCGGGTGACCCAGTACTTC. The rearrangement links TRBV6-2 or TRBV6-3 to TRBJ2-5; D is uncertain. Germline V CDR1 and CDR2: MNHEY, SVGEGT. The CDR3 has 12 amino acids. Trimming took 8 bases from V and 7 from J, leaving 14 bases between them.

This clonotype was counted only a few times. The V and J genes are TRBV15 and TRBJ2-1, with D possibly being TRBD2 (6 bases). V lost 6 bases and J 3 bases, leaving 15 bases between the germline ends. Germline values: CDR1 LNHNV, CDR2 YYDKDF (reference sequence). This CDR3 spans 15 amino acids. CDR3 in amino acids: CATSNPGEIYNEQFF. In nucleotides, the CDR3 is TGTGCCACCAGTAACCCGGGGGAAATCTACAATGAGCAGTTCTTC. Combining the CDR3 with reference TRBV15 and TRBJ2-1 gives the whole variable domain DAMVIQNPRYQVTQFGKPVTLSCSQTLNHNVMYWYQQKSSQAPKLLFHYYDKDFNNEADTPDNFQSRRPNTSFCFLDIRSPGLGDTAMYLCATSNPGEIYNEQFFGPGTRLTVL.

This clonotype was picked up many times. The chain carries TRBV7-2 and TRBJ2-1; 10 bases agree with TRBD2. This CDR3 comprises 14 residues. V was clipped by 6 bases and J by 8 bases; unmatched bases: 7. CDR1 and CDR2 (germline): SGHTA, FQGNSA. The CDR3 reads CASSLAGVGDEQFF. The CDR3 DNA sequence: TGTGCCAGCAGTCTAGCGGGAGTTGGGGATGAGCAGTTCTTC.

This clonotype was seen repeatedly, ten times or more. J is TRBJ2-1 and V is TRBV24-1; the D is unclear. The V and J ends lost 3 bases and 7 bases respectively, with 12 bases between them. The CDR3 sequence is 14 residues long. In germline, CDR1 is KGHDR, CDR2 SFDVKD. Here the CDR3 reads CATSDGPPKNEQFF. The DNA for the CDR3 is TGTGCCACCAGTGATGGACCCCCCAAAAATGAGCAGTTCTTC.

In this sample, this clonotype turned up many times. This sequence joins TRBV2 and TRBJ2-3; 8 bases map to TRBD2. Germline CDR1 is SNHLY and CDR2 is FYNNEI. The CDR3 runs 15 residues. The J segment lost 3 bases and the V segment lost 3 bases, leaving 5 bases of the junction unmatched. CDR3 region: CASSESGGLTDTQYF. The CDR3 nucleotides read TGTGCCAGCAGTGAGTCGGGAGGGCTAACAGATACGCAGTATTTT.

This clonotype came up many times. The chain uses TRBV12-3 or TRBV12-4 and TRBJ1-6, with D perhaps TRBD1 (6 bases). Trimming stripped 4 bases from V and 7 bases from J, with 17 bases between. This CDR3 has 16 residues. This CDR3 reads CASSSDRRAKNSPLHF. CDR3 in DNA: TGTGCCAGCAGTTCCGACAGGAGAGCAAAAAATTCACCCCTCCACTTT.

Many counts were recorded for this clonotype. The gene calls are TRBV4-2 and TRBJ1-5; D is uncertain. CDR3 length: 14 amino acids. Trimming took off 0 bases at V and 7 bases at J, with 10 bases between the two ends. Germline V gene data show CDR1 as LGHNA and CDR2 as YNFKEQ. DNA of the CDR3: TGTGCCAGCAGCCAAGATCGGAGGAGCCAGCCCCAGCATTTT. Amino acids: CASSQDRRSQPQHF.